The entry below describes one TCR beta chain. Antigen unknown. The data originate from a study of PD-L1 blockade in urothelial cancer. The overall study: In tumor samples, T cells numbered a median of around 1,500. General study points: Durable-benefit cases had more tumor-infiltrating T lymphocytes.

V lost 6 bases and J lost 2; bases outside the gene matches: 8. Germline CDR1 reads SGHAT; CDR2 reads FQDESV (reference sequence). The CDR3 loop spans 15 amino acids. Generated by immunoSEQ multiplex PCR, the TCRdb table keeps only in-frame clones and is missing some. In the table there are 35,000 to 45,000 clones, more than 35% of which are singletons. The chain joins TRBV11-1 to TRBJ2-3, with TRBD1 matching 7 bases. Material: tumor tissue, obtained before atezolizumab (anti-PD-L1) treatment. The sequence derives from a man in his 60s with urothelial cancer. The CDR3 sequence: CASRPRGGVTDTQYF. CDR3 DNA: TGTGCCAGCAGACCAAGAGGGGGCGTCACAGATACGCAGTATTTT.